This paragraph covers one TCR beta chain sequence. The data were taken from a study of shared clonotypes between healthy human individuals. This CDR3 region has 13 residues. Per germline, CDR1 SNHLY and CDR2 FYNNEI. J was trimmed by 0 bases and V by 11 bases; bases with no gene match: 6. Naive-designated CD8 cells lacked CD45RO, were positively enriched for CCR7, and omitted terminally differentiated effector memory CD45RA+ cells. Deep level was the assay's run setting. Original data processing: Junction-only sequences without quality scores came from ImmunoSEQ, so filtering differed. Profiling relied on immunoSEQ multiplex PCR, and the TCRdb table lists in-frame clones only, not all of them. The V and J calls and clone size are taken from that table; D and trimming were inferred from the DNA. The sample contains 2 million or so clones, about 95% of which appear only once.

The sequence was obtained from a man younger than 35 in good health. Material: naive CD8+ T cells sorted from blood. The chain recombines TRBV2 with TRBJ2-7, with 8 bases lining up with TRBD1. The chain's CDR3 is CAGGTGGSYEQYF. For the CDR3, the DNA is TGTGCCGGGGGAACAGGGGGCTCCTACGAGCAGTACTTC.